A single sample gave rise to the 27 T cell receptor beta chains below, sequenced in a study of T cell repertoires in cytomegalovirus infection. TCRdb reprocessed the reads with MiXCR, giving one entry per CDR3 protein. This repertoire shows 600,000 to 800,000 distinct CDR3 sequences, less than 25% found once; its top ten account for 6.5% to 10%. Sequenced input: CD8+ T cells from PBMCs. The receptors here all came from a human donor in good health (CMV status not recorded). Some clones in this sample may be carry-over from other donors' samples.

V usage is TRBV13 and J usage is TRBJ2-5; TRBD2 aligns across 8 bases. V shed 5 bases and J 3 bases; nucleotides not matched to a gene: 5. This CDR3 spans 14 amino acids. Germline V lookup: CDR1 PRHDT, CDR2 FYEKMQ (reference sequence). This CDR3 is CASSISGGKETQYF. CDR3 DNA: TGTGCCAGCAGCATCAGCGGGGGCAAAGAGACCCAGTACTTC.

The chain couples TRBV4-1 to TRBJ1-1, with 10 bases fitting TRBD1. This CDR3 spans 16 amino acids. The V and J ends lost 3 bases and 1 base, in that order; junction bases with no gene match: 5. Germline CDR1 is MGHRA and CDR2 is YSYEKL. CDR3 sequence reads: CASSQGTGDSNTEAFF. The DNA for the CDR3 is TGCGCCAGCAGCCAGGGGACAGGGGACTCGAACACTGAAGCTTTCTTT.

This clonotype was counted ten times or more. The chain employs TRBV12-3 or TRBV12-4 and TRBJ2-4; perhaps TRBD1 as D (6 bases). V lost 2 bases and J lost 0, with 17 bases in between. The CDR3 runs to 18 residues. CDR3 bases: TGTGCCAGCAGTTTATTTAGGGACACCGCAAAAGCCAAAAACATTCAGTACTTC. This codes for CASSLFRDTAKAKNIQYF.

V and J are TRBV4-1 and TRBJ2-2; D is unclear. The CDR3 totals 16 residues. V was cut by 0 bases and J by 5 bases, with 13 bases left in between. Germline CDR1 reads MGHRA; CDR2 reads YSYEKL. The CDR3 DNA follows: TGCGCCAGCAGCCAAGAACATGGTGATAGGACCGGGGAGCTGTTTTTT. This translates into CASSQEHGDRTGELFF.

The chain is built from TRBV11-2 and TRBJ2-3, with 13 positions matching TRBD2. This CDR3 region has 19 residues. Germline V gene lookup returns CDR1 SGHAT and CDR2 FQNNGV. V shed 5 bases and J 0 bases; nucleotides not matched to a gene: 11. This CDR3 is CASSPPGLAGKTSTDTQYF. In DNA form, the CDR3 reads TGTGCCAGCAGCCCCCCGGGACTAGCGGGGAAGACTAGCACAGATACGCAGTATTTT.

This clonotype was seen many times. The rearrangement joins TRBV2 to TRBJ2-5, with 9 bases that match TRBD1. Germline V CDR1 and CDR2: SNHLY, FYNNEI. Losses at the gene ends were 1 base for V and 2 bases for J; bases not matched to a gene: 5. The CDR3 contains 16 residues. CDR3 DNA sequence: TGTGCCAGCAGTGAAGGAGGGACAGGGACACAAGAGACCCAGTACTTC. Amino acid sequence: CASSEGGTGTQETQYF.

V and J are TRBV20-1 and TRBJ2-1; D is perhaps TRBD1 (5 bases). The length of the CDR3 is 11 residues. Deletions cut 3 bases from V and 6 bases from J, with 6 bases between. Germline V gene lookup returns CDR1 DFQATT and CDR2 SNEGSKA (reference sequence). The CDR3 region has the DNA TGCAGTGCTAGCAGGGCCAATGAGCAGTTCTTC. Translating gives CSASRANEQFF.

This clonotype was detected ten times or more. The chain combines TRBV7-2 with TRBJ1-3; D remains unclear. The germline V gene encodes CDR1 SGHTA and CDR2 FQGNSA. The CDR3 extends over 17 amino acids. V shed 2 bases and J shed 4 bases, with 18 bases lying between them. The CDR3 DNA reads TGTGCCAGCAGCTTACCCAGAGATATCTTTTCCGGAAACACCATATATTTT. Translation gives CASSLPRDIFSGNTIYF.

The chain has TRBV27 and TRBJ2-2; D gene unclear. Germline V gene sequence: CDR1 MNHEY, CDR2 SMNVEV (reference sequence). V was pared by 3 bases and J by 4 bases, with 9 bases between. This CDR3 has 14 residues. The CDR3 here is CASSFPPPTGELFF. CDR3 in DNA: TGTGCCAGCAGTTTTCCTCCACCCACCGGGGAGCTGTTTTTT.

This sequence joins TRBV7-7 and TRBJ2-7; 13 bases map to TRBD2. Germline V gene data show CDR1 as SSHAT and CDR2 as FNYEAQ (reference sequence). The CDR3 covers 17 residues. CDR3: CASSGPGLAGRSYEQYV. The CDR3, as DNA: TGTGCTAGCAGCGGGCCGGGACTAGCGGGGCGGTCCTACGAGCAGTACGTC.

CDR3 in amino acids: CASSLFMGPSTDTQYF. CDR3 nucleotide sequence: TGTGCCAGCAGTTTATTCATGGGGCCATCCACAGATACGCAGTATTTT. The chain couples TRBV28 to TRBJ2-3, with TRBD1 as a possible D gene (5 bases). Germline loops: CDR1 MDHEN, CDR2 SYDVKM. Between the trimmed V and J ends, which lost 1 base and 2 bases, there was a span of 13 bases. The CDR3 sequence is 16 residues long.

This clonotype was detected many times. The J gene is TRBJ2-3, the V gene TRBV6-6; D gene ambiguous. Germline lookup yields CDR1 MNHNY and CDR2 SVGAGI (reference sequence). V shed 4 bases and J shed 6 bases, with 11 bases lying between them. The CDR3 extends over 13 amino acids. CDR3 protein: CASSSSTTDTQYF. DNA for the CDR3: TGTGCCAGCAGTTCCTCTACGACTGATACGCAGTATTTT.

This clonotype has a handful of counts. The chain employs TRBV20-1 and TRBJ2-1, with TRBD2 matching 12 bases. Germline values: CDR1 DFQATT, CDR2 SNEGSKA (reference sequence). The CDR3 consists of 18 residues. V lost 2 bases, J lost 5 bases, and 13 bases stayed unmatched. The DNA of the CDR3 is TGCAGTGCTAGATTACCTCGGGCCCCTAGCGGGGGGGACAATGAGCAGTTCTTC. Protein: CSARLPRAPSGGDNEQFF.

The chain's CDR3 is CASSSTDGTIYF. CDR3 DNA sequence: TGCGCCAGCAGTTCAACAGACGGCACCATATATTTT. The chain recombines TRBV4-1 with TRBJ1-3, with D unclear. V was cut by 6 bases and J by 9 bases, with 12 bases left in between. Germline-derived CDR1 and CDR2 are MGHRA and YSYEKL. There are 12 residues in the CDR3.

This sequence joins TRBV4-1 and TRBJ2-7; D possibly uses TRBD1 or TRBD2 (5 bases each). Per the germline V gene, CDR1 is MGHRA and CDR2 is YSYEKL. The CDR3 is 15 amino acids. V was cut by 0 bases and J by 2 bases, with 11 bases left in between. CDR3 region: CASSQEGLAAYEQYF. The CDR3 nucleotides read TGCGCCAGCAGCCAAGAGGGGCTAGCCGCCTACGAGCAGTACTTC.

V and J are TRBV25-1 and TRBJ2-5, with D possibly matching TRBD2 (5 bases). Trimming took off 2 bases at V and 9 bases at J, with 16 bases between the two ends. The CDR3 contains 14 residues. Germline lookup yields CDR1 MGHDK and CDR2 SYGVNS. CDR3 protein: CASSEIGLPPPQYF. The DNA of the CDR3 is TGTGCCAGCAGTGAAATCGGACTCCCCCCGCCCCAGTACTTC.

This clonotype was detected many times. The chain recombines TRBV7-9 with TRBJ2-5, with no clear D. CDR1 and CDR2 (germline): SEHNR, FQNEAQ (reference sequence). V lost 1 base and J 1 base, leaving 7 bases between the germline ends. The CDR3 is made up of 14 amino acids. The CDR3 DNA reads as TGTGCCAGCAGCTTAGTAGGGTTCCAAGAGACCCAGTACTTC. It yields the protein CASSLVGFQETQYF.

This clonotype came up a few times. The chain combines TRBV12-3 or TRBV12-4 with TRBJ2-2; perhaps TRBD2 as D (5 bases). There are 16 residues in the CDR3. V lost 1 base to trimming and J lost 4 bases, with 13 bases between them. DNA of the CDR3: TGTGCCAGCAGTTTAGAGAACGGACTTGCCACCGGGGAGCTGTTTTTT. Amino acids: CASSLENGLATGELFF.

The rearrangement joins TRBV20-1 to TRBJ2-7; D gene uncertain. Germline V gene lookup returns CDR1 DFQATT and CDR2 SNEGSKA (reference sequence). This CDR3 contains 11 residues. V lost 3 bases and J lost 3, with 6 bases in between. The chain's CDR3 is CSASAVYEQYV. CDR3 coding DNA: TGCAGTGCTAGTGCTGTCTACGAGCAGTACGTC.

V usage is TRBV24-1 and J usage is TRBJ2-1, with TRBD1 identical over 10 bases. Trimming removed 2 bases from V and 8 bases from J; junction bases left unmatched: 8. The CDR3 contains 16 residues. Germline V lookup: CDR1 KGHDR, CDR2 SFDVKD. CDR3 residues: CATSDSGTGDLDEQFF. The DNA for the CDR3 is TGTGCCACCAGTGATTCCGGGACAGGGGATCTGGATGAGCAGTTCTTC.

This clonotype was found many times. V and J are TRBV27 and TRBJ1-2, with 7 bases identical to TRBD1. This CDR3 region has 12 residues. Germline CDR1 is MNHEY and CDR2 is SMNVEV (reference sequence). With 6 bases clipped from V and 4 bases from J, the junction kept 2 bases outside the gene matches. The CDR3 DNA reads TGTGCCAGCAGCGACAGGGTCTATGGCTACACCTTC. Amino acids: CASSDRVYGYTF.

This clonotype was recorded many times. The V and J genes are TRBV12-3 or TRBV12-4 and TRBJ2-5; 9 bases match TRBD1. This CDR3 contains 16 residues. V lost 4 bases to trimming and J lost 1 base; unmatched junction nucleotides: 7. The CDR3 sequence: CASSSDRGFPQETQYF. The CDR3 bases are TGTGCCAGCAGTTCCGACAGGGGGTTCCCCCAAGAGACCCAGTACTTC.

The chain carries TRBV7-9 and TRBJ2-6, with 8 bases fitting TRBD1. Germline loops: CDR1 SEHNR, CDR2 FQNEAQ (reference sequence). V shed 4 bases, J shed 0 bases, and the junction held 17 bases outside the gene matches. This CDR3 spans 21 amino acids. The DNA of the CDR3 is TGTGCCAGCAGCTCCGGACAGGGCTCCCCCTACCAAGCCTCTGGGGCCAACGTCCTGACTTTC. Amino acids: CASSSGQGSPYQASGANVLTF.

The genes are TRBV24-1 and TRBJ2-7, with 7 bases that match TRBD1. The V and J ends lost 7 bases and 3 bases, in that order; junction bases with no gene match: 5. CDR3 length: 13 amino acids. Germline loops: CDR1 KGHDR, CDR2 SFDVKD. CDR3 region: CATSARDSYEQYF. CDR3 bases: TGTGCCACCAGCGCGAGGGACAGCTACGAGCAGTACTTC.

This clonotype was counted a few times. This chain links TRBV7-9 with TRBJ1-2; D uncertain. Germline assignment: CDR1 SEHNR and CDR2 FQNEAQ (reference sequence). There are 14 residues in the CDR3. Trimming removed 5 bases at V and 3 bases at J, with 13 bases between. For the CDR3, the DNA is TGTGCCAGCAGCCGCAGGACCGTTTACTATGGCTACACCTTC. As protein: CASSRRTVYYGYTF.

This chain uses TRBV29-1 with TRBJ2-2; D unclear. Germline V lookup: CDR1 SQVTM, CDR2 ANQGSEA. Trimming left V 5 bases short and J 3 bases short, with 4 bases between. The CDR3 sequence is 11 residues long. The CDR3 nucleotides are TGCAGCGTTTCGGACACCGGGGAGCTGTTTTTT. The encoded protein is CSVSDTGELFF.

This clonotype was seen ten or more times. J is TRBJ2-5 and V is TRBV2, with 10 positions matching TRBD1. The CDR3 sequence is 15 residues long. V shed 10 bases, J shed 5 bases, and the junction held 13 bases outside the gene matches. CDR1 is SNHLY and CDR2 is FYNNEI in the germline V gene. The CDR3 here is CATPGGTGERETQYF. The CDR3 DNA reads as TGTGCCACTCCGGGGGGGACAGGGGAAAGGGAGACCCAGTACTTC.